A single sample is the source of the 20 T cell receptor beta chains below, sequenced in a study of T cells after yellow fever vaccination. TCRdb reanalysed the 5' RACE reads using MiXCR and keeps one entry per CDR3 protein. This sample yields 450,000 to 550,000 distinct CDR3 sequences, of which 21% are seen a single time; 15% to 20% belongs to the top ten. The source was PBMCs, collected less than 25 days after the first yellow fever vaccination. All receptors come from a man aged 18-30 years who received the YFV17D yellow fever vaccine.

In this sample, this clonotype turned up many times. The CDR3 loop reads CASSFQDRIEQYF. CDR3 DNA: TGCGCCAGCAGCTTCCAGGACAGGATAGAGCAGTACTTC. V and J are TRBV5-1 and TRBJ2-7; 7 positions agree with TRBD1. V was clipped by 2 bases and J by 7 bases; unmatched bases: 6. Germline assignment: CDR1 SGHRS and CDR2 YFSETQ. This CDR3 region has 13 residues.

This clonotype showed up just a few times. The junction and the germline gene differ at one end; a read error may be behind it. The chain carries TRBV6-2 or TRBV6-3 and TRBJ1-1, with D uncertain. Germline V gene lookup returns CDR1 MNHEY and CDR2 SVGEGT. The CDR3 spans 15 residues. CDR3 amino acids: CASNGLTGMKTEAFF. The CDR3 nucleotides are TGTGCCAGCAATGGTCTGACCGGGATGAAGACTGAAGCTTTCTTT.

J is TRBJ2-3 and V is TRBV4-2; TRBD2 matches 7 bases. The CDR3 spans 17 residues. Germline CDR1 is LGHNA and CDR2 is YNFKEQ. The V segment lost 4 bases and the J segment 3 bases; nucleotides outside the gene matches: 13. Written as DNA, the CDR3 is TGTGCCAGCAGCCCCCGGTCGGGGGGTGAATCAACAGATACGCAGTATTTT. Translation: CASSPRSGGESTDTQYF.

This chain links TRBV6-2 or TRBV6-3 with TRBJ2-1; 10 nucleotides match TRBD2. CDR3 size: 17 residues. Germline V lookup: CDR1 MNHEY, CDR2 SVGEGT. J lost 2 bases, V lost 1 base, and 5 bases had no gene match. CDR3 region: CASSYYPGLATYNEQFF. Here the CDR3 DNA reads TGTGCCAGCAGTTACTACCCGGGACTAGCGACCTACAATGAGCAGTTCTTC.

The chain links TRBV10-3 to TRBJ2-3; 9 bases map to TRBD2. Germline-derived CDR1 and CDR2 are ENHRY and SYGVKD. This CDR3 is 14 amino acids long. Trimming took 6 bases from V and 1 from J; bases not matched to a gene: 2. CDR3 loop: CAIRIAGGTDTQYF. In DNA, the CDR3 is TGTGCCATCAGAATAGCGGGGGGCACAGATACGCAGTATTTT.

The table lists this clonotype with a few counts. The V gene is TRBV5-4, the J gene TRBJ2-6, with 9 bases lining up with TRBD1. Germline-derived CDR1 and CDR2 are SGHNT and YYREEE (reference sequence). The CDR3 length is 19 residues. Trimming at V came to 5 bases and at J to 0 bases, leaving 12 bases not matched to a gene. The CDR3 protein is CASRAWSGTGISGANVLTF. The CDR3 bases are TGTGCCAGCAGAGCTTGGTCCGGGACAGGGATCTCTGGGGCCAACGTCCTGACTTTC.

This clonotype appeared a few times. V is TRBV7-2 and J is TRBJ2-3; 7 nucleotides agree with TRBD2. In germline, CDR1 is SGHTA, CDR2 FQGNSA. The CDR3 totals 16 residues. The J segment lost 2 bases and the V segment lost 3 bases, leaving 8 bases of the junction unmatched. CDR3 loop: CASSFTGGGYTDTQYF. The DNA of the CDR3 is TGTGCCAGCAGCTTTACTGGGGGGGGATACACAGATACGCAGTATTTT.

This clonotype has more than one count but fewer than ten. CDR3 sequence (DNA): TGTGCCATCAGTGAGAGTGCGCAGTTCACTGAAGCTTTCTTT. It encodes CAISESAQFTEAFF. This sequence joins TRBV10-3 and TRBJ1-1; D is undetermined. V was trimmed by 2 bases and J by 4 bases, leaving 11 bases between them. This CDR3 has 14 residues. In germline, CDR1 is ENHRY, CDR2 SYGVKD.

This clonotype occurred a few times. The chain links TRBV9 to TRBJ2-4, with 7 bases fitting TRBD2. This CDR3 has 16 amino acids. The germline gives CDR1 SGDLS, CDR2 YYNGEE. J gave up 8 bases and V 7 bases, and 18 bases lay outside the gene matches. CDR3 protein: CASSRSGLAVIDIQYF. DNA for the CDR3: TGTGCCAGCTCTCGCTCTGGGCTAGCGGTCATAGACATTCAGTACTTC. Supplemented by reference TRBV9 and TRBJ2-4, the full variable domain reads DSGVTQTPKHLITATGQRVTLRCSPRSGDLSVYWYQQSLDQGLQFLIQYYNGEERAKGNILERFSAQQFPDLHSELNLSSLELGDSALYFCASSRSGLAVIDIQYFGAGTRLSVL.

The chain employs TRBV4-3 and TRBJ2-4, with D unresolved. V was pared by 1 base and J by 4 bases, with 5 bases between. The CDR3 sequence is 13 residues long. Per the germline V gene, CDR1 is LGHNA and CDR2 is YSLEER. CDR3 loop: CASSQGPKNIQYF. CDR3 DNA sequence: TGCGCCAGCAGCCAAGGGCCGAAAAACATTCAGTACTTC.

This chain connects TRBV27 to TRBJ1-1, with TRBD1 as a possible D gene (6 bases). In germline, CDR1 is MNHEY, CDR2 SMNVEV (reference sequence). The CDR3 length is 12 residues. The V end was cut by 7 bases, the J end by 8 bases, with 14 bases between. In nucleotides, the CDR3 is TGTGCCAGCACCCGACCGGGACACGAAGCTTTCTTT. The encoded protein is CASTRPGHEAFF.

The rearrangement joins TRBV21-1 to TRBJ2-7; the D call in the table, TRBD1, was not verified against the DNA. TRBV21-1 is classified as a pseudogene. The length of the CDR3 is 15 residues. CDR3 amino acids: CASPSPRDTSYEQYV. Written as DNA, the CDR3 is TGTGCCAGCCCGAGCCCCCGTGATACCTCCTACGAGCAGTACGTC.

This sequence joins TRBV4-2 and TRBJ2-5, with TRBD2 identical over 8 bases. CDR1 and CDR2 from the germline V gene are LGHNA and YNFKEQ. The CDR3 spans 18 residues. V gave up 1 base and J gave up 5 bases; unmatched junction bases: 15. The CDR3 region is CASSQAGAGGGSLETQYF. The CDR3 nucleotides read TGTGCCAGCAGCCAAGCCGGGGCCGGGGGGGGGTCGTTGGAGACCCAGTACTTC.

A few counts support this clonotype. The chain combines TRBV9 with TRBJ2-6; no definite D call. Per the germline V gene, CDR1 is SGDLS and CDR2 is YYNGEE. Trimming removed 0 bases at V and 0 bases at J, with 10 bases between. CDR3 length: 17 residues. CDR3 bases: TGTGCCAGCAGCGTAGCGGCAGGTCTCTCTGGGGCCAACGTCCTGACTTTC. Translated, it gives CASSVAAGLSGANVLTF.

The CDR3 sequence: CSARALGGGAEAFF. CDR3 sequence (DNA): TGCAGTGCTAGAGCTTTGGGGGGTGGTGCTGAAGCTTTCTTT. The genes are TRBV20-1 and TRBJ1-1, with D perhaps matching TRBD1 (5 bases). The CDR3 loop spans 14 amino acids. Germline assignment: CDR1 DFQATT and CDR2 SNEGSKA (reference sequence). Trimming removed 1 base at V and 6 bases at J, with 15 bases between.

The chain is built from TRBV5-1 and TRBJ1-1, with no clear D. Germline V gives CDR1 SGHRS, CDR2 YFSETQ. Trimming pared 0 bases from V and 3 bases from J, leaving 12 bases between. The CDR3 extends over 15 amino acids. Here the CDR3 DNA reads TGCGCCAGCAGCTTGGAATGGGGAGCGGACACTGAAGCTTTCTTT. Its protein product is CASSLEWGADTEAFF.

This clonotype was observed a few times. This chain connects TRBV7-2 to TRBJ1-2; a weak D match, TRBD1 (5 bases). The CDR3 sequence is 14 residues long. In germline, CDR1 is SGHTA, CDR2 FQGNSA. Trimming removed 5 bases from V and 4 bases from J, with 14 bases in between. The CDR3 loop is CASSRQGIGYGYTF. For the CDR3, the DNA is TGTGCCAGCAGCCGCCAGGGAATTGGCTATGGCTACACCTTC.

J is TRBJ2-7 and V is TRBV11-2; either TRBD1 or TRBD2 may supply D (5 bases each). V lost 5 bases and J lost 4, with 15 bases in between. The CDR3 is 14 amino acids. Germline V gene data show CDR1 as SGHAT and CDR2 as FQNNGV. CDR3 residues: CASSRDQGGYEQYV. The CDR3 DNA is TGTGCCAGCAGCAGGGACCAGGGTGGATACGAGCAGTACGTC.

In its sample, this clonotype was seen a few times. The V call is TRBV4-3, the J call TRBJ2-1; the D gene is possibly TRBD1 (5 bases). Germline CDR1 and CDR2: LGHNA and YSLEER. V was cut by 4 bases and J by 4 bases, with 14 bases left in between. The CDR3 has 15 residues. The CDR3 nucleotides read TGCGCCAGCAGCCGACAGACAGAAAAGTACAATGAGCAGTTCTTC. Its translation is CASSRQTEKYNEQFF.

This clonotype was seen more than once but under ten times. This chain uses TRBV6-5 with TRBJ1-1; possibly TRBD1 for D (5 bases). CDR3 size: 13 residues. The germline CDR1 and CDR2 sequences are MNHEY and SVGAGI. The V gene lost 3 bases and the J gene lost 5 bases, with 10 bases spanning the gap. The CDR3 here is CASSYRDQTEAFF. CDR3 DNA: TGTGCCAGCAGTTATCGGGACCAGACTGAAGCTTTCTTT.